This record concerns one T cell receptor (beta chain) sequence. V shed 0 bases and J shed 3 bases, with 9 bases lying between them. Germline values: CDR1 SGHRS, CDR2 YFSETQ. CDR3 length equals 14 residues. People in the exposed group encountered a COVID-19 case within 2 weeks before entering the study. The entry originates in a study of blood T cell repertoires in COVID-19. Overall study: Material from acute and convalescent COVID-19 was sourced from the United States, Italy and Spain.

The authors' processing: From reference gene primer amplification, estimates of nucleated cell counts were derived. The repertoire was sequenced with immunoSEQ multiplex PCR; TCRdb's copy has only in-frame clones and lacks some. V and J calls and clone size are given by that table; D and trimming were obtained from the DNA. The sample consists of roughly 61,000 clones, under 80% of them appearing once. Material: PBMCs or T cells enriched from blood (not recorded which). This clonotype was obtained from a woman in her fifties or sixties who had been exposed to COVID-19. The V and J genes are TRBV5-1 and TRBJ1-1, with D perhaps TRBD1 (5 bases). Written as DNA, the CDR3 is TGCGCCAGCAGCTTGGAACGGGGGTACACTGAAGCTTTCTTT. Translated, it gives CASSLERGYTEAFF. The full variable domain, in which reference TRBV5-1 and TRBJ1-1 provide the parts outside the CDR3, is KAGVTQTPRYLIKTRGQQVTLSCSPISGHRSVSWYQQTPGQGLQFLFEYFSETQRNKGNFPGRFSGRQFSNSRSEMNVSTLELGDSALYLCASSLERGYTEAFFGQGTRLTVV.